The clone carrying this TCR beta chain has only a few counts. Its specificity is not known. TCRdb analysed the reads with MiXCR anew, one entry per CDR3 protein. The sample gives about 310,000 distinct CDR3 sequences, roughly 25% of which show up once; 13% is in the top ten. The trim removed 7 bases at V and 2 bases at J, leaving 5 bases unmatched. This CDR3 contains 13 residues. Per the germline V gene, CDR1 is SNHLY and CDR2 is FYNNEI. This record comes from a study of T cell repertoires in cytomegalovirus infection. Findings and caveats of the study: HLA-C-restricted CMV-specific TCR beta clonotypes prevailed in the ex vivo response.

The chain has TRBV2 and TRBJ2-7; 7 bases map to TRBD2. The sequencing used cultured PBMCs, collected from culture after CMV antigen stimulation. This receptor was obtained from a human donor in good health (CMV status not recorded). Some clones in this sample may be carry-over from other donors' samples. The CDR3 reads CASNRGGAYEQYF. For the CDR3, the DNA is TGTGCCAGCAACCGGGGAGGGGCCTACGAGCAGTACTTC.